This TCR beta chain emerged from a study of shared clonotypes between healthy human individuals. This CDR3 region has 15 residues. Germline values: CDR1 MNHEY, CDR2 SMNVEV (reference sequence). Trimming at V came to 7 bases and at J to 2 bases, leaving 5 bases not matched to a gene. On this clone itself: What it binds is unknown.

Assay: immunoSEQ multiplex PCR; the TCRdb copy retains only in-frame clones and omits some. The data show about 2.5 million clones, less than 95% seen once. Every donor was a Caucasian adult from Nashville, Tennessee. Partitioning of CD4+ cells yielded a CD45RA+ naive subset and a CD45RA-negative memory subset. Findings and caveats of the study: The four-donor shared clonotypes exceeded non-shared clonotypes in generation probability, with non-shared ones scoring lower.

Material for sequencing was naive CD4+ T cells from PBMCs. Subset meaning: CD45RA+ positively selected. This TCR derives from a man aged 18-30 years in good health. Some clones in this sample may be carry-over from other donors' samples. This chain links TRBV27 with TRBJ1-5; 10 bases align to TRBD1. The CDR3 loop is CASKTGGLGNQPQHF. DNA for the CDR3: TGTGCCAGCAAGACAGGGGGCCTGGGCAATCAGCCCCAGCATTTT.